Presented here are 25 T cell receptor beta chains from one specimen sequenced in a study of tumor-infiltrating lymphocytes in primary liver carcinoma. Starting from 500 ng of total RNA, TCR beta cDNA was produced with a primer in the constant region. For TCR beta, libraries were produced by three nested multiplex PCR rounds using slightly modified ARM-PCR. The opening two PCR rounds, approximately 10 cycles each, paired TRBV1-TRBV30 forward primers with a C-beta reverse primer. TCRdb redid the calling of the multiplex PCR reads with MiXCR, one entry per CDR3 protein. The repertoire holds more than 20,000 distinct CDR3 sequences, more than 70% seen once, with 35% to 45% in the top ten. Each 20-30 mg portion of unsorted bulk tissue served as the source for co-extraction of RNA and DNA. What was sequenced was liver tumor tissue from sampling region 2. Stated subset: tumor region T2, inferior pole. These receptors all stem from a woman under 40 with primary liver carcinoma and hepatitis B virus infection.

This chain joins TRBV30 and TRBJ2-5; either TRBD1 or TRBD2 may fit D (5 bases each). Germline lookup yields CDR1 GTSNPN and CDR2 SVGIG (reference sequence). The CDR3 covers 15 residues. Trimming took off 4 bases at V and 11 bases at J, with 26 bases between the two ends. The CDR3 coding sequence is TGTGCCTGGAAGGTCTTGGGCGTGGTCCTAGGGACGCAGTACTTC. Translated, it gives CAWKVLGVVLGTQYF.

For this clonotype: A much larger clone is a single base away; this may be a read error. This CDR3 fails to terminate in the conserved phenylalanine or tryptophan, so it likely reflects a read error. No DNA is shown, since the ends of the CDR3 on it are uncertain; the CDR3 is the one TCRdb lists. This rearrangement joins TRBV2 to TRBJ1-1. Germline CDR1 reads SNHLY; CDR2 reads FYNNEI. 12 amino acids form the CDR3, both terminal residues included. CDR3 in amino acids: CASKPLASEALV.

The table lists this clonotype with many counts. The chain uses TRBV28 and TRBJ2-1; TRBD2 aligns across 9 bases. With 2 bases clipped from V and 16 bases from J, the junction kept 9 bases outside the gene matches. The CDR3 length is 13 residues. Germline V gene sequence: CDR1 MDHEN, CDR2 SYDVKM. CDR3 sequence reads: CASSLTRLAGHFF. The CDR3 DNA sequence: TGTGCCAGCAGTTTAACCCGCCTAGCGGGACATTTCTTC.

Details on this clonotype: The junction departs from germline at one end; a sequencing error may be responsible. In nucleotides, the CDR3 is TGCATCGTTTATCACAGTCAGAACACTGAAGCTTTCTTC. Translated, it gives CIVYHSQNTEAFF. The rearrangement joins TRBV29-1 to TRBJ1-1, with D unclear. The CDR3 has 13 residues. The germline CDR1 and CDR2 sequences are SQVTM and ANQGSEA.

The sample holds many counts of this clonotype. The chain couples TRBV7-9 to TRBJ2-2, with 8 bases lining up with TRBD1. The CDR3 consists of 14 residues. CDR1 is SEHNR, CDR2 FQNEAQ, per germline (reference sequence). The trim removed 5 bases at V and 4 bases at J, leaving 3 bases unmatched. In nucleotides, the CDR3 is TGTGCCAGCAGCCTTACAGGGGGCACCGGGGAGCTGTTTTTT. This sequence encodes CASSLTGGTGELFF.

The CDR3 DNA follows: TGCGCCAGCAGCCAAGGTCCAGGAGCCACTGGGGCCAACGTCCTGACTTTC. Protein sequence: CASSQGPGATGANVLTF. The chain recombines TRBV4-1 with TRBJ2-6; D is unclear. The germline V and J ends were trimmed by 1 base and 2 bases, with 12 bases remaining between them. The CDR3 loop spans 17 amino acids. Germline V gene sequence: CDR1 MGHRA, CDR2 YSYEKL.

J is TRBJ2-3 and V is TRBV4-3; D ambiguous. Germline loops: CDR1 LGHNA, CDR2 YSLEER. This CDR3 has 18 residues. V lost 3 bases and J 9 bases, leaving 28 bases between the germline ends. In DNA, the CDR3 is TGCGCCAGCAGCCAGTCGGTCCGGCCGGGTGATCCCGATGACACGCAGTATTTT. Translated: CASSQSVRPGDPDDTQYF.

A note on this clonotype: The germline gene is not matched at one end of the junction; a read error may be the cause. The chain has TRBV10-3 and TRBJ2-5; D remains unclear. The CDR3 spans 15 residues. Germline V gene data show CDR1 as ENHRY and CDR2 as SYGVKD. The CDR3 coding sequence is TGTGTCATCAGTAAGTCGGCTACCAGGCAAGAGACCAAGTACTTC. Its protein is CVISKSATRQETKYF.

There are many counts of this clonotype. The chain couples TRBV18 to TRBJ2-5; D is undetermined. Germline loops: CDR1 KGHSH, CDR2 LQKENI. This CDR3 region has 13 residues. V lost 2 bases and J lost 5, with 9 bases in between. CDR3: CASSPVVAETQYF. The CDR3 bases are TGTGCCAGCTCACCAGTGGTGGCGGAGACCCAGTACTTC.

Of note for this clonotype: One end of the junction fails to match germline, which may point to a read error. This rearrangement joins TRBV11-2 to TRBJ2-2, with 9 bases that match TRBD2. Germline assignment: CDR1 SGHAT and CDR2 FQNNGV. The CDR3 extends over 16 amino acids. The CDR3 sequence: CASSLMALAGTRELFF. In DNA form, the CDR3 reads TGCGCCAGCAGCTTAATGGCGCTAGCGGGAACCAGGGAGCTGTTTTTC.

This clonotype was found a few times. The CDR3 spells CAGNLDLGLGVETQYF. CDR3 in DNA: TGTGCCGGCAACTTGGATTTGGGACTGGGTGTGGAGACCCAGTACTTC. This chain joins TRBV5-4 and TRBJ2-5; tentative D call: TRBD2 (6 bases). The V end lost 10 bases, the J end lost 5 bases, and 27 bases lay between the germline ends. The germline V gene has CDR1 SGHNT and CDR2 YYREEE (reference sequence). This CDR3 has 16 amino acids.

A note on this clonotype: A single base separates this from a much larger clone, so it may be a read error. This sequence joins TRBV18 and TRBJ2-2, with D possibly TRBD2 on 6 matching bases. The CDR3 consists of 13 residues. Germline assignment: CDR1 KGHSH and CDR2 LQKENI. The CDR3 sequence is CASSPSPTRERFF. For the CDR3, the DNA is TGTGCCAGCTCCCCCAGTCCGACCCGGGAGCGGTTTTTT.

This clonotype was picked up one time. Sequence at one end of the junction differs from germline and may be a read error. This chain links TRBV6-5 with TRBJ1-6; perhaps TRBD1 as D (5 bases). CDR3 length: 15 amino acids. CDR1 MNHEY and CDR2 SVGAGI come from the germline V gene. The chain's CDR3 is CVSRERSAPLLPLHF. The CDR3 DNA reads TGTGTCAGCAGGGAAAGGAGTGCTCCCCTTTTACCCCTCCACTTT.

For this clonotype: The CDR3 does not end in the conserved phenylalanine or tryptophan, so this is likely a read error. The chain uses TRBV11-2 and TRBJ2-5; D unclear. The germline V gene encodes CDR1 SGHAT and CDR2 FQNNGV. There are 12 residues in the CDR3. The DNA for the CDR3 is TGTGCTAACAGCTTAGGGTTAGAGACCCAGTACTCC. Amino acids: CANSLGLETQYS.

In this sample, this clonotype turned up once. The germline gene is not matched at one end of the junction; a read error may be the cause. This rearrangement joins TRBV10-3 to TRBJ2-5; D is unresolved. The CDR3 runs 15 residues. Germline V gene lookup returns CDR1 ENHRY and CDR2 SYGVKD. CDR3 protein: CAIGEPATRQETHYF. CDR3 nucleotides: TGTGCCATCGGTGAGCCGGCTACCAGACAAGAGACCCACTACTTC.

In regard to this clonotype: At one end the junction does not follow the germline gene, possibly because of a read error. J is TRBJ2-2 and V is TRBV6-5, with D perhaps given as TRBD1 or TRBD2 (5 bases each). The germline V gene has CDR1 MNHEY and CDR2 SVGAGI. The CDR3 extends over 16 amino acids. CDR3 residues: CASSYLGPVNAGELLF. In nucleotides, the CDR3 is TGTGCTAGCAGTTACTTGGGACCCGTGAACGCCGGGGAGCTGTTGTTT.

Comment on this clonotype: In this CDR3 the conserved last residue, phenylalanine or tryptophan, is missing, so a read error is likely. The limits of the CDR3 on the DNA are not certain, so only TCRdb's listed CDR3 is given. The chain is built from TRBV4-2 and TRBJ2-7; the table's D call of TRBD1 was not tested on the DNA. The CDR3 numbers 18 amino acids, ends counted. Germline V gives CDR1 LGHNA, CDR2 YNFKEQ. The CDR3 loop is CASSQEHLGQGGPRERYS.

The rearrangement joins TRBV11-2 to TRBJ2-3, with D unresolved. CDR1 is SGHAT, CDR2 FQNNGV, per germline. This CDR3 has 14 residues. V lost 1 base, J lost 4 bases, and 9 bases lay in between. For the CDR3, the DNA is TGTGCCAGCAGCTTAGCTTACAGTGCAGATACGCAGTATTTT. Its translation: CASSLAYSADTQYF.

On this clonotype: Being one base from a much bigger clone, this may be a read error. This sequence joins TRBV29-1 and TRBJ2-3; the D gene is possibly TRBD2 (7 bases). Germline CDR1 reads SQVTM; CDR2 reads ANQGSEA. The CDR3 has 14 residues. The CDR3 sequence is CSVERGGGADTHYF. As DNA, the CDR3 is TGCAGCGTGGAAAGAGGGGGGGGAGCAGATACGCATTATTTT.

About this clonotype: A much larger clonotype is one base distant, so this may be a read error. This sequence joins TRBV9 and TRBJ1-1; D uncertain. The germline V and J ends were trimmed by 4 bases and 5 bases, with 18 bases remaining between them. The CDR3 length is 15 residues. Looked up from germline, CDR1 is SGDLS and CDR2 is YYNGEE. The CDR3 nucleotides read TGTGCCAGCAGCATTGGGTCCTCTGGAGGGACTGAAGCTTTCTTT. This gives the protein CASSIGSSGGTEAFF.

This clonotype was observed at least ten times. The V call is TRBV28, the J call TRBJ2-7; D gene ambiguous. Trimming stripped 8 bases from V and 2 bases from J, with 10 bases between. CDR1 and CDR2 (germline): MDHEN, SYDVKM. The CDR3 extends over 12 amino acids. CDR3 nucleotide sequence: TGTGCCAGCGTCGGGCAGACCTACGAGCAGTACTTC. As protein: CASVGQTYEQYF.

As for this clonotype: A read error is likely, as this CDR3 ends without the conserved phenylalanine or tryptophan. The chain carries TRBV14 and TRBJ2-1; D uncertain. Per the germline V gene, CDR1 is SGHDN and CDR2 is FVKESK. The CDR3 is 11 amino acids. CDR3 sequence: CASTQRNEQFL. The CDR3 bases are TGTGCCAGCACCCAACGCAATGAGCAGTTCCTC.

As for this clonotype: An end of the junction differs from the germline gene, which may be a read error. The rearrangement uses TRBV6-5 and TRBJ2-7; D gene ambiguous. Germline V gives CDR1 MNHEY, CDR2 SVGAGI. CDR3 size: 15 residues. The CDR3 protein is CASGYKGSSSYEQYF. CDR3 in DNA: TGTGCCAGCGGTTACAAGGGCAGCAGCTCATACGAGCAGTACTTC.

In its sample, this clonotype ranks as large. The chain uses TRBV5-6 and TRBJ1-6, with D unclear. Germline assignment: CDR1 SGHDT and CDR2 YYEEEE. Trimming left V 0 bases short and J 10 bases short, with 11 bases between. This CDR3 is built from 14 residues. The CDR3 sequence is CASSLVALGSPLHF. The CDR3 region has the DNA TGTGCCAGCAGCTTGGTAGCACTGGGATCACCCCTCCACTTT. Variable domain in full (rest from reference TRBV5-6 and TRBJ1-6): DAGVTQSPTHLIKTRGQQVTLRCSPKSGHDTVSWYQQALGQGPQFIFQYYEEEERQRGNFPDRFSGHQFPNYSSELNVNALLLGDSALYLCASSLVALGSPLHFGNGTRLTVT.

A word on this clonotype: One junction end does not reproduce the germline sequence, and a read error may be involved. The genes are TRBV10-3 and TRBJ1-3, with D hard to call. CDR1 and CDR2 from the germline V gene are ENHRY and SYGVKD. CDR3 length: 14 residues. CDR3 protein: CAITESVSGNSICF. The CDR3 DNA follows: TGTGCCATCACTGAGTCAGTTTCTGGAAACAGCATATGTTTT.